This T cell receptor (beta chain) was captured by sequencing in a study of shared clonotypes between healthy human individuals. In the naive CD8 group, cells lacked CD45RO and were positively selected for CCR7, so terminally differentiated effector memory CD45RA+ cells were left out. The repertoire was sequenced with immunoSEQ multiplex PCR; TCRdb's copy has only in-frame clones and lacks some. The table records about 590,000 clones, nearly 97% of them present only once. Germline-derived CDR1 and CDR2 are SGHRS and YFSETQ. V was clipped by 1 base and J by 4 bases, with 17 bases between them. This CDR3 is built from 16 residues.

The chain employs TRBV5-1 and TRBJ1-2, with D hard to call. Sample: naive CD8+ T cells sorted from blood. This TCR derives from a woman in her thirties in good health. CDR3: CASSLFRPEEAYGYTF. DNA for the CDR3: TGCGCCAGCAGCTTGTTCAGACCAGAAGAAGCCTATGGCTACACCTTC.